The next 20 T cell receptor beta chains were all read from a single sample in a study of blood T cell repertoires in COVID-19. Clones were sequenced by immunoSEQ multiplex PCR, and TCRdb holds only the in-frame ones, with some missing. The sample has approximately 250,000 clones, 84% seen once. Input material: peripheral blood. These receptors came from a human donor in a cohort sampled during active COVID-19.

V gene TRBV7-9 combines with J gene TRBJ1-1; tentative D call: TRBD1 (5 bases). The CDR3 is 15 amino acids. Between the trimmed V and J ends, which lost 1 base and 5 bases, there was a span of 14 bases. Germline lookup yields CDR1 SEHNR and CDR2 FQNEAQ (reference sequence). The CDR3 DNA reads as TGTGCCAGCAGCTTAGTAGGGGTCCCTGGAACTGAAGCTTTCTTT. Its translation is CASSLVGVPGTEAFF.

CDR3: CASSYPPGGEGNYGYTF. Here the CDR3 DNA reads TGTGCCAGCAGTTACCCCCCAGGGGGAGAAGGTAACTATGGCTACACCTTC. The gene calls are TRBV6-2 or TRBV6-3 and TRBJ1-2; 7 nucleotides agree with TRBD1. V was clipped by 2 bases and J by 1 base; unmatched bases: 10. Germline lookup yields CDR1 MNHEY and CDR2 SVGEGT. This CDR3 region has 17 residues.

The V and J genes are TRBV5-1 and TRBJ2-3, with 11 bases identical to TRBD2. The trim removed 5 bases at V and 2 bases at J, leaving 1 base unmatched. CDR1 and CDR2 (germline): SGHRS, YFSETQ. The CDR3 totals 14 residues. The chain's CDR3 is CASRTSGTTDTQYF. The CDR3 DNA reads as TGCGCCAGCAGGACTAGCGGGACCACAGATACGCAGTATTTT.

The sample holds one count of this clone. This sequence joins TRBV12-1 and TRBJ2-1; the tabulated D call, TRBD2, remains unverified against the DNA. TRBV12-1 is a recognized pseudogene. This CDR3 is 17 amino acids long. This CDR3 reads CASSLIGRPQSYNEQFF. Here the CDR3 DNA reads TGTGCCAGCAGCTTGATCGGGAGGCCACAGTCCTACAATGAGCAGTTCTTC.

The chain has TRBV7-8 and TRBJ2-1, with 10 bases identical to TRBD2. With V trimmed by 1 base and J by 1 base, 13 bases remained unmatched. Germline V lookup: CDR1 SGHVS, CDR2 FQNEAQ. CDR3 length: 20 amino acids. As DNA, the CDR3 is TGTGCCAGCAGCTTAGTAGTACTAGCGGGGATGTCTTGGTCCTACAATGAGCAGTTCTTC. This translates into CASSLVVLAGMSWSYNEQFF. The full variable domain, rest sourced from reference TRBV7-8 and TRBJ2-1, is GAGVSQSPRYKVAKRGQDVALRCDPISGHVSLFWYQQALGQGPEFLTYFQNEAQLDKSGLPSDRFFAERPEGSVSTLKIQRTQQEDSAVYLCASSLVVLAGMSWSYNEQFFGPGTRLTVL.

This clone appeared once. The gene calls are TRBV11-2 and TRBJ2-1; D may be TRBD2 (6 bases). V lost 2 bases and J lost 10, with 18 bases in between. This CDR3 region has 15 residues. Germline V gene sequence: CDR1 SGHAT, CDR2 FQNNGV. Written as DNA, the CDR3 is TGTGCCAGCAGCTTAATAAGGACTACTTCAGGGGAGCAGTTCTTC. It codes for CASSLIRTTSGEQFF.

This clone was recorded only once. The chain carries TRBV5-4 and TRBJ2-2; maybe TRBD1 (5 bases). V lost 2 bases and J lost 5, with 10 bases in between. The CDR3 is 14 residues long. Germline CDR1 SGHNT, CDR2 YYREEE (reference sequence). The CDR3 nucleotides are TGTGCCAGCAGCTTCCGTAGGGGTACCGGGGAGCTGTTTTTT. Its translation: CASSFRRGTGELFF.

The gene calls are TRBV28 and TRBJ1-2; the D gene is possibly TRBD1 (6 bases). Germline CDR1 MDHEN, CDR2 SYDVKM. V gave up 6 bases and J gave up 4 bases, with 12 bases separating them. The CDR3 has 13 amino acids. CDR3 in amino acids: CASSSGVFYGYTF. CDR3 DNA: TGTGCCAGCAGCTCAGGGGTCTTCTATGGCTACACCTTC.

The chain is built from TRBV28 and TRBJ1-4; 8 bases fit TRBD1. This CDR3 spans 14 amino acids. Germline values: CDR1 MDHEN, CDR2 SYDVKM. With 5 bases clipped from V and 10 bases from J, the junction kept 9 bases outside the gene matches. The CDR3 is CASSLQGGDIKLFF. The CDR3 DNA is TGTGCCAGCAGTCTACAGGGGGGAGACATAAAACTGTTTTTT.

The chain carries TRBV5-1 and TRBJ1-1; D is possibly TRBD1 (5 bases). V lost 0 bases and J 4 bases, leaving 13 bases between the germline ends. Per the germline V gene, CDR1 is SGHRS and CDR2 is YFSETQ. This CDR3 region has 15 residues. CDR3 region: CASSLDGLRGTEAFF. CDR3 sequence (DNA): TGCGCCAGCAGCTTGGATGGGCTAAGGGGCACTGAAGCTTTCTTT.

CDR3 residues: CASSLQAAYEQYF. CDR3 nucleotides: TGTGCCAGCAGTTTACAGGCTGCCTACGAGCAGTACTTC. J is TRBJ2-7 and V is TRBV12-3 or TRBV12-4; D unclear. This CDR3 spans 13 amino acids. Trimming left V 2 bases short and J 2 bases short, with 7 bases between.

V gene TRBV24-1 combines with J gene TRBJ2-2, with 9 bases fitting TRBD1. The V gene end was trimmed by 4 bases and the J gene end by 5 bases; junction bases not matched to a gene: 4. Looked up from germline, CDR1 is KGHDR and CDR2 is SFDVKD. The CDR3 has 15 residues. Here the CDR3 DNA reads TGTGCCACCAGTGACACAGGGGGCGTGACCGGGGAGCTGTTTTTT. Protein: CATSDTGGVTGELFF.

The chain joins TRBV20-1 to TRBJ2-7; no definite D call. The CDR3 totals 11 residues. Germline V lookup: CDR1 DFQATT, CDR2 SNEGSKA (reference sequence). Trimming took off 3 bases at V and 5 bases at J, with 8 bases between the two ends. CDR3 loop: CSASSVDEQYF. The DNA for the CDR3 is TGCAGTGCTAGTTCCGTTGACGAGCAGTACTTC.

The CDR3 DNA is TGCGCCAGCCGCTCCGAGGGGCCACTAGCGGGCTCCTACAATGAGCAGTTCTTC. Translation gives CASRSEGPLAGSYNEQFF. The chain links TRBV5-1 to TRBJ2-1, with 9 bases that match TRBD2. The CDR3 covers 18 residues. From germline, CDR1 is SGHRS and CDR2 YFSETQ. The V gene end was trimmed by 7 bases and the J gene end by 0 bases; junction bases not matched to a gene: 14.

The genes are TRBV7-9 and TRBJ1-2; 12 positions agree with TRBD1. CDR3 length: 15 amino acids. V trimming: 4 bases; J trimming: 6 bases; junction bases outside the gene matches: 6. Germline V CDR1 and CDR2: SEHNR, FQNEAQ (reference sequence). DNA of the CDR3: TGTGCCAGCAGCTCAGGAGGGACAGGGGGCGATGGCTACACCTTC. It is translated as CASSSGGTGGDGYTF.

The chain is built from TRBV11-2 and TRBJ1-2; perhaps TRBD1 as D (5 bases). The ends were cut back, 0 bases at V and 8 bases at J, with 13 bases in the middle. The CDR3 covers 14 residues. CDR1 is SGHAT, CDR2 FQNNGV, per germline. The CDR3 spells CASSLDSRVRGYTF. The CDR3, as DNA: TGTGCCAGCAGCTTAGACTCCAGGGTACGAGGCTACACCTTC.

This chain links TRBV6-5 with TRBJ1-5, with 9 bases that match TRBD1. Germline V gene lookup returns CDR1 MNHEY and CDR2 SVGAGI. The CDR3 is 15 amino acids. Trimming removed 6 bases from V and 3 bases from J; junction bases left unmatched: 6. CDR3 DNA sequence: TGTGCCAGCAGCGCCGGGACAGGGAACAATCAGCCCCAGCATTTT. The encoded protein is CASSAGTGNNQPQHF.

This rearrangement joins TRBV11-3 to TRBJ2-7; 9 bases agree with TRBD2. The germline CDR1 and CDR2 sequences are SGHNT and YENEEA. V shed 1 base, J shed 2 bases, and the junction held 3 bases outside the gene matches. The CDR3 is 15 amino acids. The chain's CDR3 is CASSLGASGAYEQYF. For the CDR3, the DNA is TGTGCCAGCAGCTTAGGAGCTAGCGGGGCCTACGAGCAGTACTTC. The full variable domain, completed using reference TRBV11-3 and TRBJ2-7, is EAGVVQSPRYKIIEKKQPVAFWCNPISGHNTLYWYLQNLGQGPELLIRYENEEAVDDSQLPKDRFSAERLKGVDSTLKIQPAELGDSAVYLCASSLGASGAYEQYFGPGTRLTVT.

The DNA of the CDR3 is TGTGCCAGCAGCCTAAGACAGGGAGGCGGCCATGAGCAGTTCTTC. This sequence encodes CASSLRQGGGHEQFF. The V and J genes are TRBV7-9 and TRBJ2-1, with D possibly matching TRBD1 (7 bases). V lost 5 bases to trimming and J lost 8 bases, with 19 bases between them. This CDR3 is 15 amino acids long. Per germline, CDR1 SEHNR and CDR2 FQNEAQ (reference sequence).

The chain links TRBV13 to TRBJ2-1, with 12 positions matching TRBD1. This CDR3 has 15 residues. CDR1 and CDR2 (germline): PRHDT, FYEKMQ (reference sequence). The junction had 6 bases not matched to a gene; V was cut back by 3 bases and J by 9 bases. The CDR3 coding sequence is TGTGCCAGCAGCTTCGGGACAGGGGGCGCGGGTGAGCAGTTCTTC. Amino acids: CASSFGTGGAGEQFF. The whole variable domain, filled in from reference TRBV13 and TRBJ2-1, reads AAGVIQSPRHLIKEKRETATLKCYPIPRHDTVYWYQQGPGQDPQFLISFYEKMQSDKGSIPDRFSAQQFSDYHSELNMSSLELGDSALYFCASSFGTGGAGEQFFGPGTRLTVL.